The source of this TCR beta chain is a study of T cells after yellow fever vaccination (dated by TCRdb to between 2018 and 2021). Notes on the research overall: The SMART-Seq v4 Ultra Low Input RNA kit was used to prepare libraries from fractions with low cell numbers. Blood samples were taken at several timepoints before and after primary and secondary immunization, and bulk PBMC replicates and cell subsets were isolated. To follow T-cell clones before and after primary and booster YFV17D yellow fever vaccination, bulk TCR alpha and beta repertoires were sequenced over time. Two healthy male donors, one aged 18 to 30 and one aged 30 to 40 years, were included in the cohort.

Results the study describes overall, beyond this receptor: Computational filtering was needed because FACS-sorted repertoires could contain abundant contaminating clonotypes from the bulk population. After the booster, most clones that had expanded after primary vaccination were detected again (approximately 97% of CD4 and around 88% of CD8), suggesting broad maintenance of memory. Compared with the primary T-cell response, the secondary T-cell response was faster but weaker, reaching its peak on day 5 rather than on day 15. Only a couple of donors were included in the study, so the extent to which the findings can be generalized is limited. A small fraction of clonotypes appeared in both the CD4 and CD8 compartments, likely as a result of convergent recombination.

About this clonotype itself: Base qualities are not provided; no much larger clone lies one nucleotide away.

CDR1 SGHTA and CDR2 FQGNSA were looked up in the germline V gene. The cysteine opens and the phenylalanine closes a CDR3 of 15 amino acids. Only CDR3 DNA is held: 45 bases, read in frame from base 1. The junction shows trimming of 5 bases on V and 2 bases on J, and the gene matches do not reach 7 bases of it. TCR cDNA was made using 5'RACE template switching, a step that added a universal primer site and unique molecular identifiers. Priming for cDNA synthesis came from both the TCR alpha and TCR beta constant segments. Two PCR steps were used to amplify libraries, with sample barcodes and sequencing adapters being added in the second step. Sequencing of libraries was done on Illumina HiSeq 2500 (2x100 bp) or NovaSeq (2x150 bp). The authors processed their data as follows. MIGEC handled demultiplexing of reads and collapsing into UMI consensus sequences, while MiXCR performed V(D)J alignment. Clonotypes responding to the vaccine were identified with edgeR on replicate PBMC samples, with the criteria of FDR below 0.01 and a log2 fold change above 5 up to day 15. Bulk clonotypes were assigned CD4 or CD8 identity according to which sequenced CD4 or CD8 repertoire held them at higher abundance. Clonotypes enriched at least 10-fold in dextramer-positive versus dextramer-negative fractions were classed as NS4B-specific, and CD4-biased clonotypes were left out. TCRdb cleaned the public reads at Q25 with fastp, built clones with MiXCR and kept in-frame beta chains. Records with the same CDR3 protein are collapsed into one entry carrying the most frequent genes and DNA. These V and J calls rely on TCRdb rather than the paper's analysis. A total of 55,000 or so distinct CDR3 sequences appear in this sample, about 6.6% of them only once. The ten most abundant clones make up approximately 24% of the sample.

The treatment or condition label here, explained by the study, means: live attenuated yellow fever vaccine strain. A standard Ficoll-Paque protocol was used to isolate PBMCs from peripheral blood. Epitope-specific CD8 T cells were sorted with a dextramer loaded with the yellow fever NS4B epitope peptide, together with anti-CD3 and anti-CD8 staining. TriZol was used to extract RNA from bulk PBMCs, from CD4 and CD8 fractions, and from dextramer-positive and dextramer-negative fractions. The clonotype was recovered from a man between 18 and 35 years old who received the YFV17D yellow fever vaccine. This sequence uses TRBV7-2 and TRBJ1-2, and TRBD1 aligns with 8 junction nucleotides. The material was CD8+ T cells not binding an NS4B(214-222) dextramer, sorted from PBMCs, obtained around 45 days after the first yellow fever vaccination. The cell subset or site label of this sample denotes: NS4B epitope dextramer-negative CD8 T cells. The CDR3 here reads CASSAPTGANYGYTF. The sequenced DNA is TGTGCCAGCAGCGCGCCGACAGGGGCGAACTATGGCTACACCTTC. With the portions outside the CDR3 filled from the reference TRBV7-2 and TRBJ1-2 genes, the complete variable region becomes GAGVSQSPSNKVTEKGKDVELRCDPISGHTALYWYRQSLGQGLEFLIYFQGNSAPDKSGLPSDRFSAERTGGSVSTLTIQRTQQEDSAVYLCASSAPTGANYGYTFGSGTRLTVV.